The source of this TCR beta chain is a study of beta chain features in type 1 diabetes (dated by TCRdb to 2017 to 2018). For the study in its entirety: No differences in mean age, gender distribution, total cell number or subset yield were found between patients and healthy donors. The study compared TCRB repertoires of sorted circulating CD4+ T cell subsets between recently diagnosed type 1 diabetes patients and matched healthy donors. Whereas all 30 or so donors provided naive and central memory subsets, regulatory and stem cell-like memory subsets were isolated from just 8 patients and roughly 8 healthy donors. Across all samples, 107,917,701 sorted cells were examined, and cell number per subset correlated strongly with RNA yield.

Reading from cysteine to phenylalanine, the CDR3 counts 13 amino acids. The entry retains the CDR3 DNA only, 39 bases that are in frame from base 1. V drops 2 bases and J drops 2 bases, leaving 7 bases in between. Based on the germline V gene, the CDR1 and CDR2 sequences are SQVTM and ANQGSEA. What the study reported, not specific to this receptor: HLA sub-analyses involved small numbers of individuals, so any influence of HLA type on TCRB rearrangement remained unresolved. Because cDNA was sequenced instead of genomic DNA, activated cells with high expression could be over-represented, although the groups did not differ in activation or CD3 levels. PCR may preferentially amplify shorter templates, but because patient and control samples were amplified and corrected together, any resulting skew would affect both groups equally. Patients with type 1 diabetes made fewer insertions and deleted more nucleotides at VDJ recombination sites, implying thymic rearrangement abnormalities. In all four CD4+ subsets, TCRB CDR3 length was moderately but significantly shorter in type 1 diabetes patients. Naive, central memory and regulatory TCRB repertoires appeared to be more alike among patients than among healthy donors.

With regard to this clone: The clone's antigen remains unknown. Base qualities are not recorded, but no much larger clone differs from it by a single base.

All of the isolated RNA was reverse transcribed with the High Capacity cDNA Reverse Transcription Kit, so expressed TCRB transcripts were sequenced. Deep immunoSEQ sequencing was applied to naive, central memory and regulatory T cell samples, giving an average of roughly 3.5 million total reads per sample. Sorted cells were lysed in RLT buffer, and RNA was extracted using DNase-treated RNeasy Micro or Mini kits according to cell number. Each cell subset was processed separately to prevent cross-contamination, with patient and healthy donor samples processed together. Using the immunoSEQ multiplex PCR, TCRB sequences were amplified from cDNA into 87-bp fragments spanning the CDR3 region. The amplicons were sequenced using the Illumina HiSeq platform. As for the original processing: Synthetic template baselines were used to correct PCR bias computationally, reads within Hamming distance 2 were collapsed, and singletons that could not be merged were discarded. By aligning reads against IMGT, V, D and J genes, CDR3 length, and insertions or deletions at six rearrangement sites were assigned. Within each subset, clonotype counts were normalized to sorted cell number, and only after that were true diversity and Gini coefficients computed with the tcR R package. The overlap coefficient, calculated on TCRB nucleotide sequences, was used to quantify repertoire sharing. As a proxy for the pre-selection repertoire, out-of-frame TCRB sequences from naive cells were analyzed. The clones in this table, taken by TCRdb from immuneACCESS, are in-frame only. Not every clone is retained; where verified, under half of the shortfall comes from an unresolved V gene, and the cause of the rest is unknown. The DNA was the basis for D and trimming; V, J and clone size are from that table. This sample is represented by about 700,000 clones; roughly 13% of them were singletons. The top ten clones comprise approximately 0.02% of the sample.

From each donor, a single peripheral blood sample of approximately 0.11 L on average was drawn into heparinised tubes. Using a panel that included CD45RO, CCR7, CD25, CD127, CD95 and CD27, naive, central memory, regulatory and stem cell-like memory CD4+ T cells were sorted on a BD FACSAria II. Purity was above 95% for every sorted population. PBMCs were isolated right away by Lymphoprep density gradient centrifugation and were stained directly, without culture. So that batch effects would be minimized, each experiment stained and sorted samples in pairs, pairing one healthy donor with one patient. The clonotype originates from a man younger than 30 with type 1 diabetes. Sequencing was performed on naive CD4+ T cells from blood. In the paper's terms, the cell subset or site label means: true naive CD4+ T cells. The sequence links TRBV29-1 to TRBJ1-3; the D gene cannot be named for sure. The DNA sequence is TGCAGCGTTGAATTCTCGGCTGGAAACACCATATATTTT. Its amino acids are CSVEFSAGNTIYF.